This T cell receptor (beta chain) was obtained from a study of PD-1 blockade in mismatch repair-deficient tumors. Study-level background: Patients had 12 to 13 mismatch repair-deficient cancer types and were previously treated and progressing.

Method: immunoSEQ multiplex PCR; TCRdb's copy keeps in-frame clones and lacks some. The top ten hold around 6.5% of the sample, which has about 100,000 clones, 70% to 85% seen once. Germline V CDR1 and CDR2: MNHNS, SASEGT. This CDR3 region has 11 residues. The germline V and J ends were trimmed by 4 bases and 4 bases, with 4 bases remaining between them. This chain joins TRBV6-1 and TRBJ1-2; D is unclear. This specimen consisted of peripheral blood, obtained approximately 35 weeks after starting pembrolizumab. This clonotype was obtained from an adult with mismatch repair-deficient cancer. The CDR3 coding sequence is TGTGCCAGCAGTGGGACCTATGGCTACACCTTC. Protein product: CASSGTYGYTF.